Listed here are 19 T cell receptor beta chains from one sample, sequenced in a study of blood T cell repertoires in COVID-19. Profiling relied on immunoSEQ multiplex PCR, and the TCRdb table lists in-frame clones only, not all of them. The table lists around 250,000 clones, about 82% of them singletons. Sequencing was performed on PBMCs or T cells enriched from blood (not recorded which). These receptors all stem from a woman in her forties or fifties who had recovered from COVID-19.

J is TRBJ2-2 and V is TRBV5-6, with 9 positions matching TRBD2. Germline V CDR1 and CDR2: SGHDT, YYEEEE. The CDR3 is 18 residues long. J gave up 6 bases and V 0 bases, and 12 bases lay outside the gene matches. This CDR3 reads CASSLARGGAFPSGELFF. The DNA for the CDR3 is TGTGCCAGCAGCTTGGCCCGCGGGGGGGCCTTTCCTTCCGGGGAGCTGTTTTTT.

This clone was counted between two and nine times. The chain uses TRBV29-1 and TRBJ1-2; no firm D call. The CDR3 covers 12 residues. The germline gives CDR1 SQVTM, CDR2 ANQGSEA. V was trimmed by 3 bases and J by 8 bases, leaving 13 bases between them. CDR3 loop: CSVDGTSGGYTF. The DNA for the CDR3 is TGCAGCGTTGACGGCACATCAGGAGGCTACACCTTC.

As for this clone: The same CDR3 can be traced to other DNA sequences in this sample. The chain combines TRBV7-2 with TRBJ2-7, with D unresolved. This CDR3 region has 14 residues. V lost 1 base and J lost 0, with 7 bases in between. Germline loops: CDR1 SGHTA, CDR2 FQGNSA. This CDR3 is CASSLGRSSYEQYF. CDR3 nucleotides: TGTGCCAGCAGCTTAGGGCGGAGCTCCTACGAGCAGTACTTC.

The V gene is TRBV30, the J gene TRBJ1-6, with D perhaps TRBD1 (6 bases). There are 15 residues in the CDR3. The germline V gene encodes CDR1 GTSNPN and CDR2 SVGIG (reference sequence). Trimming left V 2 bases short and J 4 bases short, with 12 bases between. CDR3 sequence (DNA): TGTGCCTGGAGTCCCGGGACACGGTATAATTCACCCCTCCACTTT. Translating gives CAWSPGTRYNSPLHF.

The rearrangement uses TRBV7-2 and TRBJ2-7; D gene unclear. Germline V gene sequence: CDR1 SGHTA, CDR2 FQGNSA. The CDR3 covers 14 residues. With 3 bases removed from V and 2 bases from J, the gap between germline ends came to 11 bases. The chain's CDR3 is CASSFFTFTYEQYF. The CDR3 DNA sequence: TGTGCCAGCAGCTTTTTCACTTTCACCTACGAGCAGTACTTC.

J is TRBJ2-2 and V is TRBV7-9; 9 bases agree with TRBD2. The V gene's germline CDR1 is SEHNR and CDR2 FQNEAQ (reference sequence). After removal of 7 bases from V and 4 bases from J, the junction contained 10 bases not matched to a gene. This CDR3 has 16 residues. The CDR3: CASKPRVRGGTGELFF. The DNA for the CDR3 is TGTGCCAGCAAACCCCGAGTGCGGGGGGGCACCGGGGAGCTGTTTTTT.

This clone was recorded a few times. The gene calls are TRBV4-3 and TRBJ1-5, with 7 bases fitting TRBD1. Germline CDR1 and CDR2: LGHNA and YSLEER. The CDR3 is made up of 15 amino acids. J was trimmed by 7 bases and V by 0 bases; bases with no gene match: 6. CDR3 loop: CASSQDGRGDQPQHF. CDR3 nucleotide sequence: TGCGCCAGCAGCCAAGATGGCAGGGGGGACCAGCCCCAGCATTTT.

The genes are TRBV5-4 and TRBJ2-7; 9 bases fit TRBD2. CDR1 and CDR2 (germline): SGHNT, YYREEE (reference sequence). Trimming removed 5 bases from V and 3 bases from J; junction bases left unmatched: 6. CDR3 length equals 14 residues. The CDR3 DNA reads TGTGCCAGCAGATCGACTAGCGGAGACTACGAGCAGTACTTC. This translates into CASRSTSGDYEQYF. The full variable domain, with the rest looked up from reference TRBV5-4 and TRBJ2-7, is ETGVTQSPTHLIKTRGQQVTLRCSSQSGHNTVSWYQQALGQGPQFIFQYYREEENGRGNFPPRFSGLQFPNYSSELNVNALELDDSALYLCASRSTSGDYEQYFGPGTRLTVT.

The chain joins TRBV11-3 to TRBJ2-1; D is unresolved. V was clipped by 2 bases and J by 7 bases, with 9 bases between them. In germline, CDR1 is SGHNT, CDR2 YENEEA. The CDR3 extends over 13 amino acids. The CDR3 spells CASSLQLTNEQFF. Written as DNA, the CDR3 is TGTGCCAGCAGCTTACAACTAACTAATGAGCAGTTCTTC.

To note about this clone: The same CDR3 is also encoded by other DNA sequences in this sample. The J gene is TRBJ2-5, the V gene TRBV18; D not certain. The germline CDR1 and CDR2 sequences are KGHSH and LQKENI. Trimming removed 1 base from V and 2 bases from J, with 8 bases in between. The CDR3 consists of 14 residues. CDR3 region: CASSPQTGQETQYF. DNA for the CDR3: TGTGCCAGCTCACCACAGACCGGGCAAGAGACCCAGTACTTC.

V gene TRBV11-3 combines with J gene TRBJ2-7; 9 bases fit TRBD1. CDR1 is SGHNT and CDR2 is YENEEA in the germline V gene. The J segment lost 6 bases and the V segment lost 1 base, leaving 4 bases of the junction unmatched. This CDR3 contains 14 residues. Here the CDR3 reads CASSLGRDRAEQYF. The DNA of the CDR3 is TGTGCCAGCAGCTTAGGACGGGACAGGGCCGAGCAGTACTTC.

This clone appeared a few times. The chain recombines TRBV19 with TRBJ1-1; D remains unclear. CDR3 length: 14 residues. The ends were cut back, 7 bases at V and 5 bases at J, with 17 bases in the middle. Germline-derived CDR1 and CDR2 are LNHDA and SQIVND (reference sequence). As DNA, the CDR3 is TGTGCCAGTACCTTTTCTCTACCTAAGACTGAAGCTTTCTTT. Its protein product is CASTFSLPKTEAFF.

The chain employs TRBV2 and TRBJ1-1; D gene ambiguous. This CDR3 is 15 amino acids long. CDR1 is SNHLY and CDR2 is FYNNEI in the germline V gene. V lost 4 bases to trimming and J lost 2 bases, with 14 bases between them. Here the CDR3 reads CASSGFEVTNTEAFF. DNA of the CDR3: TGTGCCAGCAGTGGGTTCGAGGTAACTAACACTGAAGCTTTCTTT.

The rearrangement uses TRBV18 and TRBJ2-5; 13 bases are a match to TRBD2. V shed 6 bases, J shed 4 bases, and the junction held 8 bases outside the gene matches. This CDR3 is built from 16 residues. The germline gives CDR1 KGHSH, CDR2 LQKENI. The CDR3 reads CASSPGTSGALETQYF. The DNA for the CDR3 is TGTGCCAGCTCTCCGGGGACTAGCGGGGCTCTAGAGACCCAGTACTTC.

The J gene is TRBJ1-2, the V gene TRBV7-3; 7 bases line up with TRBD1. The junction had 15 bases not matched to a gene; V was cut back by 5 bases and J by 0 bases. CDR3 length equals 18 residues. Germline CDR1 reads SGHTA; CDR2 reads FQGTGA. The CDR3 sequence: CASSGAVDRLNTNYGYTF. The CDR3 DNA sequence: TGTGCCAGCAGCGGTGCGGTGGACAGGCTAAATACTAACTATGGCTACACCTTC.

The chain couples TRBV19 to TRBJ1-6; TRBD1 matches at 8 bases. The junction had 22 bases not matched to a gene; V was cut back by 7 bases and J by 14 bases. The germline V gene has CDR1 LNHDA and CDR2 SQIVND (reference sequence). The CDR3 is 17 residues long. CDR3: CASTLNGAGGQSGALHF. The DNA for the CDR3 is TGTGCCAGTACCCTAAACGGGGCAGGGGGCCAGTCCGGGGCCCTCCACTTT.

J is TRBJ1-1 and V is TRBV7-9; weak D call: TRBD1 (5 bases). The CDR3 is 17 amino acids. Deletions cut 2 bases from V and 0 bases from J, with 16 bases between. CDR1 and CDR2 from the germline V gene are SEHNR and FQNEAQ (reference sequence). The chain's CDR3 is CASSLFSGTTMNTEAFF. CDR3 DNA sequence: TGTGCCAGCAGCTTATTTTCCGGGACTACGATGAACACTGAAGCTTTCTTT. The full variable domain, its missing parts supplied by reference TRBV7-9 and TRBJ1-1, is DTGVSQNPRHKITKRGQNVTFRCDPISEHNRLYWYRQTLGQGPEFLTYFQNEAQLEKSRLLSDRFSAERPKGSFSTLEIQRTEQGDSAMYLCASSLFSGTTMNTEAFFGQGTRLTVV.

The chain is built from TRBV19 and TRBJ1-5; D remains unclear. Trimming shortened V by 4 bases and J by 0 bases, and 13 bases separated the two germline ends. CDR1 and CDR2 (germline): LNHDA, SQIVND (reference sequence). CDR3 length equals 16 residues. CDR3 DNA: TGTGCCAGTAGTACTGGCTGGGAGGATAGCAATCAGCCCCAGCATTTT. Protein: CASSTGWEDSNQPQHF.

V and J are TRBV5-5 and TRBJ1-4; D might be TRBD1 (6 bases). Germline V lookup: CDR1 SGHKS, CDR2 YYEKEE (reference sequence). The CDR3 loop spans 15 amino acids. V gave up 5 bases and J gave up 5 bases, with 16 bases separating them. The CDR3 DNA is TGTGCCAGCAGTCCTGAAGACAGGCTGAATGAAAAACTGTTTTTT. This encodes CASSPEDRLNEKLFF.